Following are 14 T cell receptor beta chains from one sample sequenced in a study of blood T cells in healthy people across ages. A J-beta primer mix and a sample-barcoded 5' primer were used in a second PCR of roughly 6 to 11 cycles. TCRdb used MiXCR to reprocess the 5' RACE reads, holding one entry per CDR3 protein. This sample carries fewer than 2 million distinct CDR3 sequences, about two fifths of them seen once, and the ten largest clones take roughly 24%. The source material was blood. Receptors were obtained from a human donor in good health.

J is TRBJ2-2 and V is TRBV6-1; tentatively, D is TRBD1 (6 bases). V shed 7 bases and J shed 5 bases, with 23 bases lying between them. The V gene's germline CDR1 is MNHNS and CDR2 SASEGT. The CDR3 runs to 17 residues. The CDR3 DNA reads as TGTGCCAGCACCCGGGGAACAGGGCAGAGATGGACCGGGGAGCTGTTTTTT. Translated: CASTRGTGQRWTGELFF.

This clonotype has just a few counts. This chain connects TRBV12-3 or TRBV12-4 to TRBJ1-2, with 9 bases fitting TRBD1. V gave up 5 bases and J gave up 4 bases; unmatched junction bases: 8. The CDR3 has 15 amino acids. CDR3 DNA sequence: TGTGCCAGCAGTCCCCGGACAGGGGCTCTCTATGGCTACACCTTC. Its translation is CASSPRTGALYGYTF.

J is TRBJ1-1 and V is TRBV28, with 7 bases matching TRBD1. Germline V CDR1 and CDR2: MDHEN, SYDVKM. The CDR3 sequence is 14 residues long. Trimming took 6 bases from V and 7 from J; bases not matched to a gene: 11. CDR3 sequence: CASRGFRAGGEAFF. The CDR3 DNA is TGTGCCAGCAGGGGCTTTAGGGCAGGGGGTGAAGCTTTCTTT.

The chain has TRBV29-1 and TRBJ1-5; 7 nucleotides align to TRBD1. This CDR3 is 12 amino acids long. V was pared by 6 bases and J by 9 bases, with 8 bases of the junction left unmatched. CDR1 is SQVTM, CDR2 ANQGSEA, per germline. The CDR3 region has the DNA TGCAGCGTAAAACAGGGGTCCGGGCCCCAGCATTTT. This sequence encodes CSVKQGSGPQHF.

This rearrangement joins TRBV2 to TRBJ2-1; 9 nucleotides align to TRBD2. The CDR3 is 17 amino acids. Germline CDR1 and CDR2: SNHLY and FYNNEI. The junction had 6 bases not matched to a gene; V was cut back by 3 bases and J by 0 bases. This chain's CDR3 is CASSDPSGASSYNEQFF. The CDR3 nucleotides are TGTGCCAGCAGTGACCCTAGCGGGGCGAGCTCCTACAATGAGCAGTTCTTC.

The rearrangement joins TRBV7-9 to TRBJ2-1; D unclear. Trimming pared 1 base from V and 2 bases from J, leaving 6 bases between. This CDR3 spans 14 amino acids. Germline V gives CDR1 SEHNR, CDR2 FQNEAQ (reference sequence). The CDR3 protein is CASSLVSPYNEQFF. The CDR3 coding sequence is TGTGCCAGCAGCTTAGTCTCCCCCTACAATGAGCAGTTCTTC.

This clonotype was detected a few times. V usage is TRBV5-1 and J usage is TRBJ2-5; 7 bases line up with TRBD2. The germline V gene has CDR1 SGHRS and CDR2 YFSETQ. The CDR3 is 15 amino acids. J lost 5 bases, V lost 0 bases, and 7 bases had no gene match. This chain's CDR3 is CASSLAGLVSETQYF. Here the CDR3 DNA reads TGCGCCAGCAGCTTGGCTGGACTAGTATCGGAGACCCAGTACTTC.

The rearrangement joins TRBV5-1 to TRBJ1-1, with a weak D call TRBD1 (5 bases). This CDR3 contains 16 residues. With 3 bases removed from V and 1 base from J, the gap between germline ends came to 16 bases. Germline CDR1 SGHRS, CDR2 YFSETQ. The CDR3 spells CASSSAGRGWNTEAFF. For the CDR3, the DNA is TGCGCCAGCAGCTCCGCCGGGAGGGGATGGAACACTGAAGCTTTCTTT.

V gene TRBV3-1 combines with J gene TRBJ1-5; no firm D call. The CDR3 extends over 14 amino acids. The germline CDR1 and CDR2 sequences are LGHDT and YNNKEL (reference sequence). The ends were cut back, 4 bases at V and 4 bases at J, with 11 bases in the middle. The DNA for the CDR3 is TGTGCCAGCAGCCCTTTCACAGAGAATCAGCCCCAGCATTTT. Translated: CASSPFTENQPQHF. The entire variable domain, with the rest obtained from reference TRBV3-1 and TRBJ1-5, is as follows: DTAVSQTPKYLVTQMGNDKSIKCEQNLGHDTMYWYKQDSKKFLKIMFSYNNKELIINETVPNRFSPKSPDKAHLNLHINSLELGDSAVYFCASSPFTENQPQHFGDGTRLSIL.

This clonotype occurred a few times. The genes are TRBV20-1 and TRBJ2-5, with no clear D. V shed 2 bases and J shed 1 base, with 14 bases lying between them. Germline CDR1 DFQATT, CDR2 SNEGSKA (reference sequence). The CDR3 loop spans 15 amino acids. CDR3: CSARQRAVSQETQYF. CDR3 DNA sequence: TGCAGTGCTAGACAACGAGCAGTTTCCCAAGAGACCCAGTACTTC.

The chain joins TRBV27 to TRBJ2-1; D possibly corresponds to TRBD2 (6 bases). Per the germline V gene, CDR1 is MNHEY and CDR2 is SMNVEV (reference sequence). V dropped 1 base and J dropped 12 bases, with 16 bases sitting between them. CDR3 length: 14 residues. The CDR3, as DNA: TGTGCCAGCAGTTTATTTAACGGAGGGCGAGGGCAGTTCTTC. Its translation: CASSLFNGGRGQFF.

This chain uses TRBV5-1 with TRBJ2-3; the match to TRBD2 covers 12 bases. The CDR3 loop spans 17 amino acids. With 2 bases clipped from V and 6 bases from J, the junction kept 10 bases outside the gene matches. Germline V gene data show CDR1 as SGHRS and CDR2 as YFSETQ. The CDR3 sequence is CASSFRTSGALGDTQYF. The DNA for the CDR3 is TGCGCCAGCAGCTTCCGGACTAGCGGGGCCCTGGGGGATACGCAGTATTTT.

The rearrangement links TRBV15 to TRBJ1-2; 8 nucleotides agree with TRBD1. The germline V gene encodes CDR1 LNHNV and CDR2 YYDKDF (reference sequence). CDR3 length: 14 residues. Trimming removed 4 bases from V and 2 bases from J; junction bases left unmatched: 3. CDR3 region: CATSTRQGNYGYTF. The CDR3, as DNA: TGTGCCACCAGCACCCGACAGGGGAACTATGGCTACACCTTC.

On this clonotype: The junction departs from the called germline gene at one end, perhaps through a read error. J is TRBJ1-4 and V is TRBV7-2, with TRBD1 identical over 8 bases. CDR3 size: 17 residues. Germline assignment: CDR1 SGHTA and CDR2 FQGNSA. This CDR3 reads CAGSLFSSGGGGRKLFF. The DNA of the CDR3 is TGTGCCGGCAGCTTATTCTCCTCAGGGGGCGGGGGGAGGAAACTGTTTTTT.